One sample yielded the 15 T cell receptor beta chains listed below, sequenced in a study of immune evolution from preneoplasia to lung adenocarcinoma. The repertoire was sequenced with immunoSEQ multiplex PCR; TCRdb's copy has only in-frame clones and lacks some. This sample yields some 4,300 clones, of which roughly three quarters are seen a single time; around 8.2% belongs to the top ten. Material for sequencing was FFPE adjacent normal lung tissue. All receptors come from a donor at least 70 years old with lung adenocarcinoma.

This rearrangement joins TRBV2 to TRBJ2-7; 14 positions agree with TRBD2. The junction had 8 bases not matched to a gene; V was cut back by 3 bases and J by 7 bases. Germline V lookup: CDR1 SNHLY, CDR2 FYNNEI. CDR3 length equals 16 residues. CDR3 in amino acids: CASSEPGLAGGREQYF. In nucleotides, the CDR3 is TGTGCCAGCAGTGAGCCCGGACTAGCGGGAGGTCGGGAGCAGTACTTC.

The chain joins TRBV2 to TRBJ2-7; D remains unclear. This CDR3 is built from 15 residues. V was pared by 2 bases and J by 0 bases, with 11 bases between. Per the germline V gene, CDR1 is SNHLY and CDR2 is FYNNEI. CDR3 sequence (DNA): TGTGCCAGCAGTGAAAATAGGTTATACTCCTACGAGCAGTACTTC. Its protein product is CASSENRLYSYEQYF.

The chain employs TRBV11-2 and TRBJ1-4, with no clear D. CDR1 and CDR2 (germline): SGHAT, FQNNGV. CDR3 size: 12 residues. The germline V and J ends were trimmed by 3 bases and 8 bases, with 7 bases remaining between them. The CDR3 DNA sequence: TGTGCCAGCAGCTTCAATTACGAAAAACTGTTTTTT. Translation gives CASSFNYEKLFF.

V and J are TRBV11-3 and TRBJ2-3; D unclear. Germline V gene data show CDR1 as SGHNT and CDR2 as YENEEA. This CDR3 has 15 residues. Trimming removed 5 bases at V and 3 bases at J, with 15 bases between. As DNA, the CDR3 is TGTGCCAGCAGCCAGAGGACGGGTGGAACAGATACGCAGTATTTT. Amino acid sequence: CASSQRTGGTDTQYF.

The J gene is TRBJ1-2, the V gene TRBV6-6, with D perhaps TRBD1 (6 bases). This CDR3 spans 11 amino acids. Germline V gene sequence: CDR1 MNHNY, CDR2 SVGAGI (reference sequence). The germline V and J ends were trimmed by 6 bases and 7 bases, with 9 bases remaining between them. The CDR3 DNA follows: TGTGCCAGCAGCTCAGGGGTTGGCTACACCTTC. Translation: CASSSGVGYTF.

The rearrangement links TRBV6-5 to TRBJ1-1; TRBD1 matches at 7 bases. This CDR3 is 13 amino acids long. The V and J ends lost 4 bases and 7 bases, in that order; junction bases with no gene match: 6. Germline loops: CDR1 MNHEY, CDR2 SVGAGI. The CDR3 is CASSSRGTGEAFF. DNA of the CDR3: TGTGCCAGCAGTTCCAGGGGGACGGGTGAAGCTTTCTTT.

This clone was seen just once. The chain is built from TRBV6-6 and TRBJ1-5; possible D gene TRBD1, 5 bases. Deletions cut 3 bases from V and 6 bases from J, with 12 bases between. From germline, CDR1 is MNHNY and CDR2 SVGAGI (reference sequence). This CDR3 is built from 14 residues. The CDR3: CASSYGGRGQPQHF. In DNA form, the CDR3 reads TGTGCCAGCAGTTATGGGGGGAGGGGTCAGCCCCAGCATTTT.

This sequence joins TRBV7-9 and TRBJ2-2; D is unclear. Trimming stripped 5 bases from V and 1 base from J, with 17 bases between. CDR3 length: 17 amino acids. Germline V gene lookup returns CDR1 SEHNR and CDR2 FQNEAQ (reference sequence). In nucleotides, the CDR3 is TGTGCCAGCAGCGCCCACCCAGGCAACAAGAACACCGGGGAGCTGTTTTTT. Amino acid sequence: CASSAHPGNKNTGELFF. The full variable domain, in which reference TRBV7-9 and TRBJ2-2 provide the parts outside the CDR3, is DTGVSQNPRHKITKRGQNVTFRCDPISEHNRLYWYRQTLGQGPEFLTYFQNEAQLEKSRLLSDRFSAERPKGSFSTLEIQRTEQGDSAMYLCASSAHPGNKNTGELFFGEGSRLTVL.

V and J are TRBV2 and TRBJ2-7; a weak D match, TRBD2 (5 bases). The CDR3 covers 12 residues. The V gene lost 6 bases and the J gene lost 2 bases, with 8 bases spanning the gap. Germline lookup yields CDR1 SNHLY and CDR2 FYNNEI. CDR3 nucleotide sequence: TGTGCCAGCAGGGAGACTACCTACGAGCAGTACTTC. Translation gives CASRETTYEQYF.

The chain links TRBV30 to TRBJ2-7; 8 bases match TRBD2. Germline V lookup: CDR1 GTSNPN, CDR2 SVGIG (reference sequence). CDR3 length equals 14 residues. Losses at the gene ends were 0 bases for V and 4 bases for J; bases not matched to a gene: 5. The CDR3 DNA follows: TGTGCCTGGAGTGTTCGGGGGGGCTGGTACGAGCAGTACTTC. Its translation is CAWSVRGGWYEQYF. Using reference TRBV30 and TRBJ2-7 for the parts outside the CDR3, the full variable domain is SQTIHQWPATLVQPVGSPLSLECTVEGTSNPNLYWYRQAAGRGLQLLFYSVGIGQISSEVPQNLSASRPQDRQFILSSKKLLLSDSGFYLCAWSVRGGWYEQYFGPGTRLTVT.

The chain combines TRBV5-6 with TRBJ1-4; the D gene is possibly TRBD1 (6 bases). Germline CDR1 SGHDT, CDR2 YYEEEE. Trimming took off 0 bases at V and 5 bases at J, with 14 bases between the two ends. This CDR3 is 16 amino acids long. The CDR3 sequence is CASSLGVRTANEKLFF. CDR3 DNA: TGTGCCAGCAGCTTGGGAGTTAGGACAGCAAATGAAAAACTGTTTTTT.

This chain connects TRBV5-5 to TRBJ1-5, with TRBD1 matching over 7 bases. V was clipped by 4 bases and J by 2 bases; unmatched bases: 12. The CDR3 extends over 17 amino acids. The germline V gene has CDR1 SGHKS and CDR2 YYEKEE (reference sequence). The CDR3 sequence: CASSPGQRVLGNQPQHF. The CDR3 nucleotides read TGTGCCAGCAGCCCGGGACAGCGGGTTTTGGGCAATCAGCCCCAGCATTTT. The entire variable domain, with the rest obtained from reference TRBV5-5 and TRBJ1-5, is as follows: DAGVTQSPTHLIKTRGQQVTLRCSPISGHKSVSWYQQVLGQGPQFIFQYYEKEERGRGNFPDRFSARQFPNYSSELNVNALLLGDSALYLCASSPGQRVLGNQPQHFGDGTRLSIL.

The CDR3 region is CASSSSLISGNTIYF. The CDR3 coding sequence is TGTGCCAGCAGCTCCAGTTTAATCTCTGGAAACACCATATATTTT. V and J are TRBV7-2 and TRBJ1-3; D remains ambiguous. The CDR3 has 15 residues. Per the germline V gene, CDR1 is SGHTA and CDR2 is FQGNSA. V was cut by 4 bases and J by 0 bases, with 10 bases left in between.

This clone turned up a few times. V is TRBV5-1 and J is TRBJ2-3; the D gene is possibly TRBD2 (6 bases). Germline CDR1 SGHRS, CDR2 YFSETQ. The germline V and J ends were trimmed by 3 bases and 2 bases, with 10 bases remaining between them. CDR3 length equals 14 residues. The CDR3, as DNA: TGCGCCAGCAGCTCGGGAGTGTACACAGATACGCAGTATTTT. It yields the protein CASSSGVYTDTQYF.

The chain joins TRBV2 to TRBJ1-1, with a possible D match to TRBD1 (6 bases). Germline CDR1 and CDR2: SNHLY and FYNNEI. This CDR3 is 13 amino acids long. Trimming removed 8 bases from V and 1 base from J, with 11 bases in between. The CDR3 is CASLVRGNTEAFF. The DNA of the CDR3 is TGTGCCAGCCTCGTCAGGGGGAACACTGAAGCTTTCTTT.